These 27 T cell receptor beta chains came from one sample sequenced in a study of T-cell reconstitution after alpha-beta-depleted transplantation in children. Researchers prepared the TCRbeta library using unique molecular identifiers, the study reports. In TCRdb, the PCR reads were re-called with MiXCR into one record per CDR3 protein. In the table there are about 900,000 distinct CDR3 sequences, around 30% of which are singletons. The sample in question was PBMCs, mostly from graft donor cells, obtained 360 days after TCRalphabeta/CD19-depleted stem cell transplant. These receptors all stem from a boy under two years old who had a stem cell transplant for SCID, so the T cells may come from the graft donor.

The rearrangement links TRBV7-9 to TRBJ2-7; the D is unclear. Per the germline V gene, CDR1 is SEHNR and CDR2 is FQNEAQ (reference sequence). The germline V and J ends were trimmed by 5 bases and 0 bases, with 14 bases remaining between them. The CDR3 consists of 15 residues. In DNA, the CDR3 is TGTGCCAGCAGCCACCACCAACTAAGCTCCTACGAGCAGTACTTC. Its translation: CASSHHQLSSYEQYF.

This clonotype has only a few counts. The chain recombines TRBV5-1 with TRBJ1-4; TRBD1 agrees at 8 bases. The CDR3 is made up of 15 amino acids. The trim removed 5 bases at V and 8 bases at J, leaving 11 bases unmatched. Germline loops: CDR1 SGHRS, CDR2 YFSETQ. DNA for the CDR3: TGCGCCAGCAGGCCTGACAGGGGCCGTGGGGAAAAACTGTTTTTT. Its protein product is CASRPDRGRGEKLFF.

This chain connects TRBV15 to TRBJ1-5; 9 bases match TRBD1. CDR1 is LNHNV, CDR2 YYDKDF, per germline (reference sequence). The CDR3 is 15 amino acids. The V and J ends lost 4 bases and 6 bases, in that order; junction bases with no gene match: 7. CDR3 amino acids: CATSKPGQGIQPQHF. The CDR3 bases are TGTGCCACCAGCAAACCGGGACAGGGAATTCAGCCCCAGCATTTT.

This sequence joins TRBV20-1 and TRBJ2-5; 11 bases align to TRBD1. The CDR3 runs 12 residues. Trimming took 6 bases from V and 5 from J; bases not matched to a gene: 2. Germline V gives CDR1 DFQATT, CDR2 SNEGSKA (reference sequence). CDR3 in amino acids: CSAGQGVETQYF. The CDR3 DNA is TGCAGTGCGGGACAGGGGGTGGAGACCCAGTACTTC.

The chain carries TRBV6-1 and TRBJ2-3; D perhaps matches TRBD2 (6 bases). The CDR3 is made up of 14 amino acids. V lost 4 bases, J lost 3 bases, and 11 bases lay in between. Germline assignment: CDR1 MNHNS and CDR2 SASEGT. CDR3 sequence (DNA): TGTGCCAGCAGTGCGGCGGGGAGGACAGATACGCAGTATTTT. It specifies CASSAAGRTDTQYF.

This clonotype was observed a few times. The chain recombines TRBV5-1 with TRBJ2-7; 9 bases map to TRBD1. Trimming removed 0 bases from V and 7 bases from J; junction bases left unmatched: 8. Germline V CDR1 and CDR2: SGHRS, YFSETQ. The CDR3 length is 15 residues. The chain's CDR3 is CASSLDPGTGREQYF. In nucleotides, the CDR3 is TGCGCCAGCAGCTTGGACCCTGGGACAGGGCGTGAGCAGTACTTC.

The rearrangement links TRBV18 to TRBJ1-4; TRBD1 agrees at 7 bases. V lost 8 bases to trimming and J lost 3 bases; unmatched junction nucleotides: 3. Germline-derived CDR1 and CDR2 are KGHSH and LQKENI. The CDR3 contains 13 residues. CDR3: CASRGQPNEKLFF. The DNA for the CDR3 is TGTGCCAGCCGGGGACAGCCTAATGAAAAACTGTTTTTT.

CDR3 sequence reads: CASSLAVDRGRKGDIQYF. CDR3 sequence (DNA): TGTGCCAGCAGCTTGGCCGTGGACAGGGGGCGTAAGGGGGACATTCAGTACTTC. V usage is TRBV5-6 and J usage is TRBJ2-4, with TRBD1 matching over 11 bases. There are 18 residues in the CDR3. Germline CDR1 SGHDT, CDR2 YYEEEE. With 0 bases clipped from V and 8 bases from J, the junction kept 13 bases outside the gene matches.

A few counts support this clonotype. The chain employs TRBV27 and TRBJ2-1; 10 bases align to TRBD2. J gave up 10 bases and V 5 bases, and 23 bases lay outside the gene matches. This CDR3 has 19 amino acids. Looked up from germline, CDR1 is MNHEY and CDR2 is SMNVEV (reference sequence). The DNA for the CDR3 is TGTGCCAGCAGTGGCCTAGCGGGGGCCTTCGATATTCCTAACAGGGAGCAGTTCTTC. The encoded protein is CASSGLAGAFDIPNREQFF.

This clonotype turned up a few times. This chain connects TRBV9 to TRBJ2-1; TRBD2 is a possible D gene (6 bases). Germline V CDR1 and CDR2: SGDLS, YYNGEE. The V gene lost 2 bases and the J gene lost 10 bases, with 13 bases spanning the gap. The CDR3 is made up of 13 amino acids. CDR3 region: CASSVGGGTEQFF. CDR3 bases: TGTGCCAGCAGCGTGGGTGGGGGGACCGAGCAGTTCTTC.

The chain combines TRBV20-1 with TRBJ2-1; TRBD1 is a possible D gene (5 bases). V was cut by 1 base and J by 6 bases, with 13 bases left in between. From germline, CDR1 is DFQATT and CDR2 SNEGSKA (reference sequence). The CDR3 is 14 residues long. For the CDR3, the DNA is TGCAGTGCTAGAGTCAGGGCTCTGGGCAATGAGCAGTTCTTC. Its protein product is CSARVRALGNEQFF.

CDR3: CASSLMFGGADPWNEQFF. The CDR3 bases are TGCGCCAGCAGCTTGATGTTTGGGGGGGCCGACCCGTGGAATGAGCAGTTCTTC. The V gene is TRBV5-1, the J gene TRBJ2-1, with D maybe TRBD2 (7 bases). Germline V CDR1 and CDR2: SGHRS, YFSETQ. Trimming stripped 1 base from V and 7 bases from J, with 24 bases between. The CDR3 extends over 18 amino acids. Variable domain in full (rest from reference TRBV5-1 and TRBJ2-1): KAGVTQTPRYLIKTRGQQVTLSCSPISGHRSVSWYQQTPGQGLQFLFEYFSETQRNKGNFPGRFSGRQFSNSRSEMNVSTLELGDSALYLCASSLMFGGADPWNEQFFGPGTRLTVL.

This chain's CDR3 is CASSSPRGQYF. Written as DNA, the CDR3 is TGTGCCAGCAGTTCCCCGAGGGGGCAGTACTTC. V usage is TRBV28 and J usage is TRBJ2-7; TRBD1 or TRBD2 may be the D gene (5 bases each). Germline CDR1 MDHEN, CDR2 SYDVKM. This CDR3 has 11 amino acids. The ends were cut back, 4 bases at V and 9 bases at J, with 10 bases in the middle.

The rearrangement joins TRBV3-1 to TRBJ2-1; 10 bases are shared with TRBD2. V lost 6 bases and J lost 9; bases outside the gene matches: 5. The CDR3 consists of 13 residues. Germline-derived CDR1 and CDR2 are LGHDT and YNNKEL (reference sequence). The CDR3 DNA reads as TGTGCCAGCAGACTAGCGGGGTATGGTGAGCAGTTCTTC. Its protein is CASRLAGYGEQFF.

This clonotype was detected only a few times. The V call is TRBV3-1, the J call TRBJ2-1; D assignment may be TRBD1 or TRBD2 (5 bases each). The CDR3 has 14 residues. The germline gives CDR1 LGHDT, CDR2 YNNKEL (reference sequence). Trimming left V 4 bases short and J 6 bases short, with 13 bases between. In nucleotides, the CDR3 is TGTGCCAGCAGCCTCCAGGGTGGGGGCAATGAGCAGTTCTTC. Translating gives CASSLQGGGNEQFF.

This clonotype appeared many times. The chain is built from TRBV24-1 and TRBJ2-7; 9 bases are shared with TRBD1. V shed 0 bases, J shed 0 bases, and the junction held 5 bases outside the gene matches. This CDR3 has 17 residues. Germline lookup yields CDR1 KGHDR and CDR2 SFDVKD. Here the CDR3 reads CATSDLRGDRDSYEQYF. The CDR3 DNA sequence: TGTGCCACCAGTGATTTGCGGGGGGACAGGGACTCCTACGAGCAGTACTTC.

This clonotype was observed a handful of times. J is TRBJ2-5 and V is TRBV7-9; 7 bases agree with TRBD2. The CDR3 loop spans 15 amino acids. With 5 bases clipped from V and 4 bases from J, the junction kept 10 bases outside the gene matches. Germline loops: CDR1 SEHNR, CDR2 FQNEAQ (reference sequence). The DNA of the CDR3 is TGTGCCAGCAGCATTACCGGGACTACGGCAGAGACCCAGTACTTC. Protein: CASSITGTTAETQYF.

The chain links TRBV5-1 to TRBJ2-7; 7 nucleotides align to TRBD2. Germline V gene data show CDR1 as SGHRS and CDR2 as YFSETQ. This CDR3 is built from 16 residues. With 0 bases clipped from V and 0 bases from J, the junction kept 6 bases outside the gene matches. The CDR3 DNA sequence: TGCGCCAGCAGCTTGGCTAAGAGCGGGGCCTCCTACGAGCAGTACTTC. Residues: CASSLAKSGASYEQYF.

This clonotype showed up just a few times. This sequence joins TRBV20-1 and TRBJ1-5; the match to TRBD1 covers 7 bases. V trimming: 6 bases; J trimming: 0 bases; junction bases outside the gene matches: 8. The CDR3 is 15 amino acids. From germline, CDR1 is DFQATT and CDR2 SNEGSKA (reference sequence). CDR3 bases: TGCAGTGCCTCAAGACAGGGATTTAGCAATCAGCCCCAGCATTTT. Its translation: CSASRQGFSNQPQHF.

In its sample, this clonotype was seen a few times. This rearrangement joins TRBV7-2 to TRBJ2-7, with D possibly TRBD1 on 6 matching bases. V lost 9 bases and J 0 bases, leaving 12 bases between the germline ends. This CDR3 spans 13 amino acids. Germline V lookup: CDR1 SGHTA, CDR2 FQGNSA. The CDR3 DNA is TGTGCCAGTACCCGGGACACCTCCTACGAGCAGTACTTC. Translation gives CASTRDTSYEQYF. Together with reference TRBV7-2 and TRBJ2-7, the CDR3 gives the full variable domain: GAGVSQSPSNKVTEKGKDVELRCDPISGHTALYWYRQSLGQGLEFLIYFQGNSAPDKSGLPSDRFSAERTGGSVSTLTIQRTQQEDSAVYLCASTRDTSYEQYFGPGTRLTVT.

The gene calls are TRBV20-1 and TRBJ1-5; TRBD1 agrees at 8 bases. Trimming removed 5 bases from V and 6 bases from J; junction bases left unmatched: 9. Germline assignment: CDR1 DFQATT and CDR2 SNEGSKA (reference sequence). There are 14 residues in the CDR3. The CDR3 is CSARRTGSGQPQHF. The CDR3 DNA follows: TGCAGTGCTCGAAGGACAGGGTCGGGTCAGCCCCAGCATTTT.

The V and J genes are TRBV5-1 and TRBJ2-3; 7 nucleotides match TRBD1. The ends lost 2 bases at V and 6 bases at J; junction bases unmatched: 12. This CDR3 spans 16 amino acids. The germline CDR1 and CDR2 sequences are SGHRS and YFSETQ. As DNA, the CDR3 is TGCGCCAGCAGCTTAGCGACAGGGTACTTCCTTGATACGCAGTATTTT. It specifies CASSLATGYFLDTQYF.

In this sample, this clonotype turned up a few times. The chain links TRBV20-1 to TRBJ2-1; D remains unclear. The CDR3 is 12 residues long. CDR1 and CDR2 (germline): DFQATT, SNEGSKA (reference sequence). The V end was cut by 2 bases, the J end by 6 bases, with 8 bases between. The CDR3 spells CSARRFVNEQFF. The DNA of the CDR3 is TGCAGTGCTAGAAGATTCGTCAATGAGCAGTTCTTC.

This chain connects TRBV20-1 to TRBJ2-3; 8 bases match TRBD2. The CDR3 length is 15 residues. The germline gives CDR1 DFQATT, CDR2 SNEGSKA (reference sequence). Trimming cost V 2 bases and J 4 bases; bases outside gene matches: 8. The CDR3 protein is CSARLPGGAADTQYF. The CDR3 DNA follows: TGCAGTGCTAGACTTCCCGGGGGGGCAGCAGATACGCAGTATTTT.

The chain links TRBV29-1 to TRBJ1-2; no reliable D call. The CDR3 runs 14 residues. V was shortened by 4 bases and J by 6 bases, with 18 bases between the two germline ends. The germline CDR1 and CDR2 sequences are SQVTM and ANQGSEA. CDR3 DNA: TGCAGCGTTGGCCCCCTCCTTTGGGAGAATGGCTACACCTTC. It codes for CSVGPLLWENGYTF.

A few counts support this clonotype. The J gene is TRBJ2-2, the V gene TRBV4-1; D might be TRBD2 (6 bases). Germline values: CDR1 MGHRA, CDR2 YSYEKL. Trimming left V 3 bases short and J 4 bases short, with 18 bases between. This CDR3 comprises 17 residues. The CDR3 nucleotides are TGCGCCAGCAGCCACTTGGGGACTGGTGAGCCCACCGGGGAGCTGTTTTTT. Protein: CASSHLGTGEPTGELFF.

This chain joins TRBV9 and TRBJ2-5; D may correspond to TRBD1 or TRBD2 (5 bases each). V was shortened by 7 bases and J by 2 bases, with 12 bases between the two germline ends. The CDR3 sequence is 13 residues long. The germline V gene has CDR1 SGDLS and CDR2 YYNGEE. CDR3 DNA: TGTGCCAGCCAGGGAGTTAATCAAGAGACCCAGTACTTC. Protein sequence: CASQGVNQETQYF.